The clone carrying this T cell receptor (beta chain) was seen ten or more times. The antigen is undetermined. TCRdb called the 5' RACE reads again in MiXCR, with one record for every CDR3 protein. The repertoire holds 6,000 to 7,500 distinct CDR3 sequences, 19% seen once, with roughly 18% in the top ten. This specimen comes from a study of spatial heterogeneity in lung cancer. Study in general: Consistent detection of more beta-chain than alpha-chain sequences was observed.

Study conclusions and caveats: Ubiquitous expanded tumor TCRs surfaced in blood more at resection than they did at follow-up.

Germline loops: CDR1 MGHRA, CDR2 YSYEKL. The CDR3 totals 14 residues. The ends were cut back, 0 bases at V and 7 bases at J, with 13 bases in the middle. As for time point: sample taken at primary tumor resection. Tumor, nontumor lung or frozen PBMC supplied whole RNA, sequenced without sorting. There were some 70 donors, all of them untreated patients with early-stage non-small cell lung cancer. The starting material was PBMCs, obtained at surgery. The clonotype comes from a female donor with early-stage non-small cell lung cancer. This chain uses TRBV4-1 with TRBJ2-7; D is unresolved. The CDR3 nucleotides read TGCGCCAGCAGCCAAGAGTGGCCGGAGAGTGAGCAGTACGTC. Encoded protein: CASSQEWPESEQYV.